A selection of T cell receptor beta chains follows, all from one sample in a study of T cells in Graves' hyperthyroidism and ophthalmopathy. TCRdb used MiXCR to reprocess the multiplex PCR reads, holding one entry per CDR3 protein. The sample records hundreds of thousands of distinct CDR3 sequences, approximately 14% being singletons. Sequencing was performed on blood. Receptors were obtained from a young woman with Graves' hyperthyroidism. Each CDR3 is given with its conserved first and last residue. D genes are given only for firm matches. Size tells how often a clone was seen (once, few, many) or the class of an expanded clone, and some rows leave it out.

D,size,J,V,DNA,CDR3
TRBD1,-,TRBJ1-4,TRBV2,TGTGCCAGCCGCCTGGGGTGGACAGGGGTAGAAAAACTGTTTTTT,CASRLGWTGVEKLFF
-,many,TRBJ2-1,TRBV2,TGTGCCAGCAGTGTTAGTCCCGTCGAGGTACGAGGGATTTACAATGAGCAGTTCTTC,CASSVSPVEVRGIYNEQFF
TRBD1,-,TRBJ2-3,TRBV7-2,TGTGCCAGCTCGGCCGGACAGGGGGGATCAGATACGCAGTATTTT,CASSAGQGGSDTQYF
-,many,TRBJ2-5,TRBV11-2,TGTGCCAGCAGCTTAGCCGGGCCCCAGTACTTC,CASSLAGPQYF
TRBD2,many,TRBJ2-1,TRBV7-2,TGTGCCAGCAGCTTAACGGCGGGGGACTATAACAATGAGCAGTTCTTC,CASSLTAGDYNNEQFF
TRBD1,many,TRBJ2-2,TRBV5-1,TGCGCCAGCAGCCCCCAGCCCCCGGGGACAGGGTACACCGGGGAGCTGTTTTTT,CASSPQPPGTGYTGELFF
TRBD2,-,TRBJ2-1,TRBV9,TGTGCCAGCAGCGAGGGGGAACTAGCGGGGGCTTACAATGAGCAGTTCTTC,CASSEGELAGAYNEQFF
TRBD1,-,TRBJ1-4,TRBV3-1,TGTGCCAGCAGCCAAGCCGGGACAGGGTGGGAAAAACTGTTTTTT,CASSQAGTGWEKLFF
TRBD2,-,TRBJ2-7,TRBV28,TGTGCCAGCCGAGGGGGGACTAGCGGGGACTACGAGCAGTACTTC,CASRGGTSGDYEQYF
TRBD2,many,TRBJ2-2,TRBV10-3,TGTGCCCTCCTAGCGGGAAACACCGGGGAGCTGTTTTTT,CALLAGNTGELFF
-,many,TRBJ2-1,TRBV20-1,TGCAGTGCGGGACGGTCCTTTAATGAGCAGTTCTTC,CSAGRSFNEQFF
-,-,TRBJ2-1,TRBV10-3,TGTGCCATCAGTGAGTCGGGTCAAACCCTGTATGAGCAGTTCTTC,CAISESGQTLYEQFF
-,-,TRBJ2-3,TRBV30,TGTGCCTGGAGTCTGACTAGTATTTATCCAGATACGCAGTATTTT,CAWSLTSIYPDTQYF
-,few,TRBJ1-2,TRBV20-1,TGCAGTGCCGACGGAGCGGGGTTTCCTAACTATGGCTACACCTTC,CSADGAGFPNYGYTF
-,-,TRBJ2-1,TRBV7-3,TGTGCCAGCAGCTTACTTAGGTTCGATGAGCAGTTCTTC,CASSLLRFDEQFF
-,many,TRBJ2-3,TRBV5-1,TGCGCCAGCAGCTTTGATTCGCCTAGCACAGATACGCAGTATTTT,CASSFDSPSTDTQYF
TRBD1,few,TRBJ2-7,TRBV7-9,TGTGCCAGCAGTCGAGGGACAGGGGGTTCCTACGAGCAGTACTTC,CASSRGTGGSYEQYF
TRBD2,few,TRBJ2-4,TRBV11-2,TGTGCCAGCAGCTCAGCGGGAGGGGCCAAAAACATTCAGTACTTC,CASSSAGGAKNIQYF
-,many,TRBJ2-5,TRBV19,TGTGCCAGTAGTATAGATTCCGGTACCCGCCGAGGAGAGACCCAGTACTTC,CASSIDSGTRRGETQYF
-,few,TRBJ1-2,TRBV2,TGTGCCAGCAACCATAAGGTGGGCCTCAACTATGGCTACACCTTC,CASNHKVGLNYGYTF
-,-,TRBJ1-1,TRBV19,TGTGCCAGTAGTATAACTACCTGGAACACTGAAGCTTTCTTT,CASSITTWNTEAFF
TRBD2,few,TRBJ2-1,TRBV7-2,TGTGCCAGCAGCTTATTCGGCGGGCTAGCGGGAGGTCACAATGAGCAGTTCTTC,CASSLFGGLAGGHNEQFF
TRBD1,-,TRBJ2-7,TRBV19,TGTGCCAGTAGCCCGTCAGACAGGGGATCGGCCAGTGGCGAGCAGTACTTC,CASSPSDRGSASGEQYF
TRBD2,-,TRBJ2-1,TRBV7-2,TGTGCCAGCAGCTTCGGACTAGCGGGAGCGTCTGGTTACAATGAGCAGTTCTTC,CASSFGLAGASGYNEQFF
-,many,TRBJ1-2,TRBV15,TGTGCCACCAGCAGAGATCGCAGGGGACCCGGCACTAACTATGGCTACACCTTC,CATSRDRRGPGTNYGYTF
TRBD2,many,TRBJ2-5,TRBV7-8,TGTGCCAGCAGCCCGGGACTAGCGGGAGCGGAGACCCAGTACTTC,CASSPGLAGAETQYF
-,-,TRBJ2-4,TRBV28,TGTGCCAGCAATAGGAGAACCAAAAACATTCAGTACTTC,CASNRRTKNIQYF